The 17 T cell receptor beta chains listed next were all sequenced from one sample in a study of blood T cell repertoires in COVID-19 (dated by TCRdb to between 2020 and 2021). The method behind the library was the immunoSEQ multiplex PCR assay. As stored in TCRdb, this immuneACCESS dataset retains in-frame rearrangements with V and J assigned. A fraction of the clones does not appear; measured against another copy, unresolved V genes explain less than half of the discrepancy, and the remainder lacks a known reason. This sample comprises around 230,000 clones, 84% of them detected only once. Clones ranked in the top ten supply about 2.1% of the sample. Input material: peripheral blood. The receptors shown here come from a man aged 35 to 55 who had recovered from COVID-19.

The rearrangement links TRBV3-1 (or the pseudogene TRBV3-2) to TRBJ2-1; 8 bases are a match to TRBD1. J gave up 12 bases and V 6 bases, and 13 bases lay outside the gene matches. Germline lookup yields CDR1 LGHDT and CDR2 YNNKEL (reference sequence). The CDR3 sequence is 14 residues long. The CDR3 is CASSPGTGIVWQFF. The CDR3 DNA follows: TGTGCCAGCAGTCCCGGGACAGGAATCGTGTGGCAGTTCTTC.

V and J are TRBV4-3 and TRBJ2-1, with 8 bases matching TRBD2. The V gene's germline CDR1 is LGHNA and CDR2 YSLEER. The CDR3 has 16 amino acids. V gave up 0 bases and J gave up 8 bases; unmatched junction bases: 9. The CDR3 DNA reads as TGCGCCAGCAGCCAAGATATTGGGACTAGGGTCGATGAGCAGTTCTTC. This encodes CASSQDIGTRVDEQFF.

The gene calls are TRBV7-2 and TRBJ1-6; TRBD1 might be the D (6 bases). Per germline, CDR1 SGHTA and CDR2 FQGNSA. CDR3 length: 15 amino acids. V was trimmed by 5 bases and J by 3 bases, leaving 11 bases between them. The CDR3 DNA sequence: TGTGCCAGCAGCGTTAGAGGGGGCTATAATTCACCCCTCCACTTT. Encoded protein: CASSVRGGYNSPLHF.

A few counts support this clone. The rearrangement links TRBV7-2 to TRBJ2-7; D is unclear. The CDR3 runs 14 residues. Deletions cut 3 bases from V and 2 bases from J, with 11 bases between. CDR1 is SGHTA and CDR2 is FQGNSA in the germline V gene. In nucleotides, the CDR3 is TGTGCCAGCAGCTTTTACAGATCGACCTACGAGCAGTACTTC. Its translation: CASSFYRSTYEQYF.

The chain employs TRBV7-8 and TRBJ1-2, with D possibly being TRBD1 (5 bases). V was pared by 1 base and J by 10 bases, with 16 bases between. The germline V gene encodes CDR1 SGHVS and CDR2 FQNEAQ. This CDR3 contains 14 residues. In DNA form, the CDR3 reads TGTGCCAGCAGCTTAGTGGTAGGAGGAGGGGTCTACACCTTC. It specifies CASSLVVGGGVYTF.

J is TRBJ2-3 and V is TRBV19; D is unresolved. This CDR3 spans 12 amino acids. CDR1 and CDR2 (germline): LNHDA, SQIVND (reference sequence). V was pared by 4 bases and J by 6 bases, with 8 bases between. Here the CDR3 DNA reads TGTGCCAGTAGTACCGCAGCGGATACGCAGTATTTT. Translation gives CASSTAADTQYF.

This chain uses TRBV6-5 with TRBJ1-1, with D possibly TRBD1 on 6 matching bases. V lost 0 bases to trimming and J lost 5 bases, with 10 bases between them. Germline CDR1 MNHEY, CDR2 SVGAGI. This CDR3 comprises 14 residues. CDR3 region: CASSYSQGRTEAFF. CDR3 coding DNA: TGTGCCAGCAGTTACTCCCAGGGGCGGACTGAAGCTTTCTTT.

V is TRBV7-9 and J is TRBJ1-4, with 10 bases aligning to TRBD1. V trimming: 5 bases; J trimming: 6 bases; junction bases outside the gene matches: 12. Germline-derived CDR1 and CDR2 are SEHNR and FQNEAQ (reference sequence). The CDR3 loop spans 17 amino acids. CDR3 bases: TGTGCCAGCAGCCCCAACCTAGGACAGGGGGAGGATGAAAAACTGTTTTTT. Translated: CASSPNLGQGEDEKLFF.

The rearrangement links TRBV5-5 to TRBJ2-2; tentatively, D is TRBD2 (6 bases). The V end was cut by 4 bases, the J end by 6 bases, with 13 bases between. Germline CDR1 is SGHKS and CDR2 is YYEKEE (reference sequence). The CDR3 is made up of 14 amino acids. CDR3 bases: TGTGCCAGCAGCCCTAAGCGGGTCCCCGGGGAGCTGTTTTTT. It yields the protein CASSPKRVPGELFF.

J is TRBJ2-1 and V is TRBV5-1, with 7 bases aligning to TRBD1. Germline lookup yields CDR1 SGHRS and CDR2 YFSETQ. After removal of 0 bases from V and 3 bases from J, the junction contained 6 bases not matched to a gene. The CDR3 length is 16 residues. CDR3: CASSLEGTANYNEQFF. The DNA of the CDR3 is TGCGCCAGCAGCTTGGAAGGGACAGCGAACTACAATGAGCAGTTCTTC.

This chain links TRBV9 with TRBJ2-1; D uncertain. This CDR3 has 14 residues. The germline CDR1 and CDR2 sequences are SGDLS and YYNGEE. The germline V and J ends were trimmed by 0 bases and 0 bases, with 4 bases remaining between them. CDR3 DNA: TGTGCCAGCAGCGTAGCTATCTCCTACAATGAGCAGTTCTTC. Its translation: CASSVAISYNEQFF.

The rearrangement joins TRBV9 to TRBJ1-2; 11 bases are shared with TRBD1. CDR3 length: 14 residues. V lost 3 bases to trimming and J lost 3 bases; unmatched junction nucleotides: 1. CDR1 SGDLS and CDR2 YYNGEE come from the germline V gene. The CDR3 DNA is TGTGCCAGCAGCGGGGACAGGGGGTACTATGGCTACACCTTC. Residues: CASSGDRGYYGYTF.

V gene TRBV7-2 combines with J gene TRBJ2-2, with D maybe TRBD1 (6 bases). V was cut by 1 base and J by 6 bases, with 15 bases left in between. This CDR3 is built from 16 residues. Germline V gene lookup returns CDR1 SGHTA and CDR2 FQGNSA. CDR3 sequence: CASSLVGTGTAGELFF. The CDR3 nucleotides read TGTGCCAGCAGCTTAGTGGGAACAGGGACGGCCGGGGAGCTGTTTTTT.

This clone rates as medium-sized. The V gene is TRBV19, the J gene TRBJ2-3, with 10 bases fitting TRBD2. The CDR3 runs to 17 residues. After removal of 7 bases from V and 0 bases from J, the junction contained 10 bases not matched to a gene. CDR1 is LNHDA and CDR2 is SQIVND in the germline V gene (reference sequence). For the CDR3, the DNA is TGTGCCAGTAAGCGGAGCGGGGGGGCGTGGAGCACAGATACGCAGTATTTT. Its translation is CASKRSGGAWSTDTQYF. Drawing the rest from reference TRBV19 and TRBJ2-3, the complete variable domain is DGGITQSPKYLFRKEGQNVTLSCEQNLNHDAMYWYRQDPGQGLRLIYYSQIVNDFQKGDIAEGYSVSREKKESFPLTVTSAQKNPTAFYLCASKRSGGAWSTDTQYFGPGTRLTVL.

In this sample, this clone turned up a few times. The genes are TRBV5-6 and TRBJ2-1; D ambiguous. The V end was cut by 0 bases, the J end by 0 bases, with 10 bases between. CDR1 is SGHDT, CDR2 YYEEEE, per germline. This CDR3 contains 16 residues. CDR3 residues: CASSLDLSFSYNEQFF. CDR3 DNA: TGTGCCAGCAGCTTGGATCTTAGTTTCTCCTACAATGAGCAGTTCTTC.

CDR3 in DNA: TGTGCCAGCAGAAAACAGGGTTTTCGTTCACCCCTCCACTTT. Amino acids: CASRKQGFRSPLHF. V and J are TRBV6-5 and TRBJ1-6, with a weak D call TRBD1 (6 bases). This CDR3 contains 14 residues. Between the trimmed V and J ends, which lost 6 bases and 9 bases, there was a span of 15 bases. Germline V CDR1 and CDR2: MNHEY, SVGAGI.

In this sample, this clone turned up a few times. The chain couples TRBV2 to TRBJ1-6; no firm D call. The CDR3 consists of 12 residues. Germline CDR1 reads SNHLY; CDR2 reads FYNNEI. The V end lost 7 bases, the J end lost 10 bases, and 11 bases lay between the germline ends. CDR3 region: CASKEEGSPLHF. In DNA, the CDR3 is TGTGCCAGCAAGGAGGAGGGATCACCCCTCCACTTT.